This T cell receptor beta chain originates from a study of control samples from healthy donors and cancer patients. Clones were read by immunoSEQ multiplex PCR, and TCRdb kept only the in-frame ones, dropping some. The sample has 45,000 to 60,000 clones, 94% seen once; the top ten hold less than 4.5%. The CDR3 consists of 16 residues. The V and J ends lost 3 bases and 0 bases respectively, with 9 bases between them. The source is a man aged 25-45 years in good health. Sequenced material: blood. The chain recombines TRBV23-1 with TRBJ1-6, with D possibly matching TRBD1 (6 bases). TRBV23-1 is marked as an open reading frame, function uncertain. For the CDR3, the DNA is TGCGCCAGCAGTCAGACAGGAAGCTCCTATAATTCACCCCTCCACTTT. Translating gives CASSQTGSSYNSPLHF.